Each of the 28 T cell receptor beta chains below was sequenced from the same sample in a study of CD8+CD57+ T cells in acquired aplastic anemia. TCR beta VDJ and CDR3 were profiled, and genomic DNA was the template. A single record per CDR3 protein comes from TCRdb applying MiXCR to the reads. The sample holds 150,000 to 200,000 distinct CDR3 sequences, over 60% seen once. The source material was sorted CD4+, CD8+, or CD8+CD57+ T cells (not recorded which) from PBMCs. Source of these receptors: a human donor with severe aplastic anemia or a healthy control (not recorded which).

The chain combines TRBV19 with TRBJ1-3; tentatively, D is TRBD1 (5 bases). There are 16 residues in the CDR3. Trimming took off 3 bases at V and 2 bases at J, with 14 bases between the two ends. Germline assignment: CDR1 LNHDA and CDR2 SQIVND (reference sequence). CDR3 sequence: CASSIGPNRPGNTIYF. In DNA form, the CDR3 reads TGTGCCAGTAGTATTGGACCCAACAGGCCTGGAAACACCATATATTTT.

This chain links TRBV2 with TRBJ2-7; 14 nucleotides line up with TRBD2. Germline loops: CDR1 SNHLY, CDR2 FYNNEI. V gave up 8 bases and J gave up 5 bases; unmatched junction bases: 2. The CDR3 sequence is 13 residues long. The CDR3 DNA sequence: TGTGCCAGCGGGACTAGCGGGAGTCACGAGCAGTACTTC. Translating gives CASGTSGSHEQYF.

This chain joins TRBV7-9 and TRBJ2-7; D may be TRBD1 (6 bases). The germline V gene encodes CDR1 SEHNR and CDR2 FQNEAQ (reference sequence). CDR3 length equals 14 residues. V was trimmed by 1 base and J by 2 bases, leaving 9 bases between them. The chain's CDR3 is CASSLGTEPYEQYF. The CDR3 DNA is TGTGCCAGCAGCTTAGGGACAGAGCCCTACGAGCAGTACTTC.

V usage is TRBV7-9 and J usage is TRBJ2-1; the match to TRBD1 covers 9 bases. CDR1 and CDR2 from the germline V gene are SEHNR and FQNEAQ (reference sequence). After removal of 7 bases from V and 4 bases from J, the junction contained 8 bases not matched to a gene. The CDR3 is made up of 15 amino acids. The CDR3 DNA reads TGTGCCAGCACGTACCGGGACAGGGTTTACAATGAGCAGTTCTTC. This translates into CASTYRDRVYNEQFF.

The CDR3 spells CASKDGEAFF. In DNA, the CDR3 is TGTGCCAGTAAGGACGGTGAAGCTTTCTTT. The chain links TRBV19 to TRBJ1-1; no clear D. Germline V CDR1 and CDR2: LNHDA, SQIVND (reference sequence). V dropped 7 bases and J dropped 7 bases, with 7 bases sitting between them. This CDR3 comprises 10 residues. The whole variable domain, filled in from reference TRBV19 and TRBJ1-1, reads DGGITQSPKYLFRKEGQNVTLSCEQNLNHDAMYWYRQDPGQGLRLIYYSQIVNDFQKGDIAEGYSVSREKKESFPLTVTSAQKNPTAFYLCASKDGEAFFGQGTRLTVV.

The V gene is TRBV24-1, the J gene TRBJ1-1, with D hard to call. Germline loops: CDR1 KGHDR, CDR2 SFDVKD. The CDR3 is 13 amino acids. V was pared by 3 bases and J by 6 bases, with 10 bases between. CDR3 loop: CATSDTDGPEAFF. The CDR3, as DNA: TGTGCCACCAGTGATACGGATGGGCCTGAAGCTTTCTTT.

This clonotype was seen at least ten times. The chain carries TRBV15 and TRBJ2-2; D gene ambiguous. CDR1 is LNHNV and CDR2 is YYDKDF in the germline V gene (reference sequence). The CDR3 runs 14 residues. V was trimmed by 8 bases and J by 5 bases, leaving 15 bases between them. CDR3 nucleotide sequence: TGTGCCACCGCCGATTCCGGAGAGACCGGGGAGCTGTTTTTT. Its translation: CATADSGETGELFF.

This rearrangement joins TRBV7-6 to TRBJ2-7; D unclear. Germline V gives CDR1 SGHVS, CDR2 FNYEAQ. The V end was cut by 1 base, the J end by 6 bases, with 13 bases between. This CDR3 is built from 14 residues. CDR3 protein: CASSLESSWVEQYF. DNA of the CDR3: TGTGCCAGCAGCTTAGAGAGTTCGTGGGTCGAGCAGTACTTC.

With respect to this clonotype: At one of its ends the junction is not consistent with the germline gene, which may arise from a read error. The V and J genes are TRBV15 and TRBJ2-7; 8 nucleotides match TRBD1. This CDR3 is 15 amino acids long. Germline CDR1 is LNHNV and CDR2 is YYDKDF (reference sequence). In DNA form, the CDR3 reads TGTGCCAGCAGCAAAGACAGGGGACGGTCCTACGAGCAGTACTTC. Residues: CASSKDRGRSYEQYF.

The rearrangement links TRBV20-1 to TRBJ2-1, with 7 positions matching TRBD2. The germline gives CDR1 DFQATT, CDR2 SNEGSKA (reference sequence). V lost 5 bases to trimming and J lost 3 bases; unmatched junction nucleotides: 10. CDR3 length: 15 amino acids. In DNA, the CDR3 is TGCAGTGCTCGACAAGCTAGCGGCTTCTACAATGAGCAGTTCTTC. Its translation is CSARQASGFYNEQFF.

The chain uses TRBV20-1 and TRBJ1-4; 10 bases align to TRBD1. The length of the CDR3 is 14 residues. Per germline, CDR1 DFQATT and CDR2 SNEGSKA (reference sequence). Unmatched junction bases numbered 5, after V lost 3 bases and J lost 7 bases. Here the CDR3 DNA reads TGCAGTGCTAGTATGGGACAGGGGACTGAAAAACTGTTTTTT. Amino acids: CSASMGQGTEKLFF.

This clonotype was picked up a small number of times. The chain has TRBV24-1 and TRBJ2-1; a weak D match, TRBD1 (6 bases). Germline CDR1 is KGHDR and CDR2 is SFDVKD. The CDR3 is 14 amino acids. V dropped 4 bases and J dropped 8 bases, with 14 bases sitting between them. CDR3 nucleotides: TGTGCCACCAGTGACCTACCACAGGGCCATGAGCAGTTCTTC. It specifies CATSDLPQGHEQFF.

J is TRBJ2-2 and V is TRBV7-9; D gene ambiguous. The V gene lost 7 bases and the J gene lost 11 bases, with 20 bases spanning the gap. This CDR3 spans 14 amino acids. CDR1 is SEHNR and CDR2 is FQNEAQ in the germline V gene (reference sequence). CDR3 protein: CASTEFPSYNELFF. Written as DNA, the CDR3 is TGTGCCAGCACCGAGTTCCCCAGCTACAATGAGCTGTTTTTT.

Notes on this clonotype: A read error may account for a junction end that differs from germline. V is TRBV7-9 and J is TRBJ1-4, with TRBD1 identical over 8 bases. Germline loops: CDR1 SEHNR, CDR2 FQNEAQ (reference sequence). This CDR3 is built from 16 residues. CDR3 sequence (DNA): TGTGCCAGCAGCTCTTTCCTTACAGGGGGGGGTGAAAAACTGATTTTT. Translating gives CASSSFLTGGGEKLIF.

Turning to this clonotype: Given the absence of the conserved phenylalanine or tryptophan at the CDR3 end, a read error is likely. The DNA is omitted, as the CDR3 cannot be located on it reliably, and the CDR3 follows TCRdb's listing. The rearrangement uses TRBV7-9 and TRBJ2-5; the table's D gene call, TRBD2, was not cross checked with the DNA. The CDR3 adds up to 8 amino acids, both ends counted. CDR1 and CDR2 (germline): SEHNR, FQNEAQ (reference sequence). The CDR3 loop reads CASRLRTS.

In its sample, this clonotype was seen once. The V call is TRBV29-1, the J call TRBJ2-7, with D uncertain. CDR1 SQVTM and CDR2 ANQGSEA come from the germline V gene. This CDR3 is built from 11 residues. With 4 bases removed from V and 2 bases from J, the gap between germline ends came to 6 bases. In DNA form, the CDR3 reads TGCAGCGTTGCCCAGACCTACGAGCAGTACTTC. Translated, it gives CSVAQTYEQYF.

This clonotype was counted once. V is TRBV7-9 and J is TRBJ2-2, with D hard to call. V lost 5 bases, J lost 7 bases, and 8 bases lay in between. The CDR3 contains 12 residues. Looked up from germline, CDR1 is SEHNR and CDR2 is FQNEAQ (reference sequence). In DNA form, the CDR3 reads TGTGCCAGCAGCCCGCATCTCGGGGAGCTGTTTTTT. It is translated as CASSPHLGELFF.

The table lists this clonotype with many counts. The rearrangement uses TRBV20-1 and TRBJ1-2; 7 bases align to TRBD1. Germline CDR1 is DFQATT and CDR2 is SNEGSKA (reference sequence). Trimming at V came to 0 bases and at J to 8 bases, leaving 9 bases not matched to a gene. CDR3 length equals 14 residues. In nucleotides, the CDR3 is TGCAGTGCTAGAGACGGGGACAGTGCGGGGGGCTACACCTTC. Translated: CSARDGDSAGGYTF.

The chain has TRBV7-2 and TRBJ1-1; D is possibly TRBD1 (5 bases). Germline CDR1 SGHTA, CDR2 FQGNSA. There are 15 residues in the CDR3. V was cut by 5 bases and J by 5 bases, with 18 bases left in between. CDR3 coding DNA: TGTGCCAGCAGCCGAGGGGACCTAAGAGGGACTGAAGCTTTCTTT. Protein: CASSRGDLRGTEAFF.

The J gene is TRBJ2-5, the V gene TRBV24-1, with a possible D match to TRBD1 (5 bases). CDR1 is KGHDR, CDR2 SFDVKD, per germline. V shed 8 bases and J shed 4 bases, with 13 bases lying between them. The CDR3 totals 13 residues. CDR3 sequence (DNA): TGTGCCACCACCTATGGTGGGGCAGAGACCCAGTACTTC. Its translation: CATTYGGAETQYF.

In regard to this clonotype: A much larger clone lies one base from this, so it may be a read error. This chain uses TRBV20-1 with TRBJ2-1; D is unresolved. V was pared by 3 bases and J by 0 bases, with 12 bases between. CDR3 length equals 15 residues. Germline CDR1 DFQATT, CDR2 SNEGSKA (reference sequence). In DNA form, the CDR3 reads TGCAGTGCTAGGGCGAGGCCAAGCTCCTACAATGAGCAGTTCTTC. Its translation is CSARARPSSYNEQFF.

CDR3 sequence reads: CASSEMGVGYTF. CDR3 nucleotides: TGTGCCAGCAGTGAAATGGGGGTTGGCTACACCTTC. This rearrangement joins TRBV2 to TRBJ1-2, with D possibly being TRBD1 (5 bases). Germline values: CDR1 SNHLY, CDR2 FYNNEI. V was shortened by 2 bases and J by 7 bases, with 8 bases between the two germline ends. The CDR3 has 12 amino acids.

This rearrangement joins TRBV2 to TRBJ1-1; D perhaps matches TRBD1 (5 bases). CDR3 length: 17 amino acids. The germline V gene encodes CDR1 SNHLY and CDR2 FYNNEI. V lost 6 bases, J lost 0 bases, and 20 bases lay in between. CDR3 in DNA: TGTGCCAGCAGCGGATCAGCCGGGACCGCCGTGAACACTGAAGCTTTCTTT. Protein product: CASSGSAGTAVNTEAFF.

This rearrangement joins TRBV7-9 to TRBJ2-7; D is unresolved. Per germline, CDR1 SEHNR and CDR2 FQNEAQ (reference sequence). The CDR3 extends over 15 amino acids. Between the trimmed V and J ends, which lost 5 bases and 4 bases, there was a span of 18 bases. The CDR3: CASSQYRKGRYEQYF. The CDR3 DNA reads as TGTGCCAGCAGCCAATACCGGAAGGGTCGGTACGAGCAGTACTTC.

This clonotype was found once. This chain connects TRBV7-9 to TRBJ2-5, with D perhaps assigned TRBD1 or TRBD2 (6 bases each). V shed 5 bases and J shed 9 bases, with 19 bases lying between them. The CDR3 is 14 residues long. CDR1 is SEHNR, CDR2 FQNEAQ, per germline (reference sequence). DNA of the CDR3: TGTGCCAGCAGCGGTTCCGGGGGCAATCAGCCCCAGTACTTC. It codes for CASSGSGGNQPQYF.

There are many counts of this clonotype. The CDR3 bases are TGTGCCAGCAGCTTCAGGGCACGACTTCTCACAGATACGCAGTATTTT. This sequence encodes CASSFRARLLTDTQYF. The chain joins TRBV5-8 to TRBJ2-3; a possible D gene is TRBD1 (5 bases). V was trimmed by 2 bases and J by 2 bases, leaving 15 bases between them. Per the germline V gene, CDR1 is SGHTS and CDR2 is YDEGEE. CDR3 length equals 16 residues.

The genes are TRBV9 and TRBJ2-1; 8 nucleotides match TRBD2. The CDR3 has 15 amino acids. The V gene's germline CDR1 is SGDLS and CDR2 YYNGEE. The junction had 10 bases not matched to a gene; V was cut back by 4 bases and J by 7 bases. CDR3 bases: TGTGCCAGCAGCCCCTATAGCGGGGCCTTTAATGAGCAGTTCTTC. As protein: CASSPYSGAFNEQFF.

There are many counts of this clonotype. The chain is built from TRBV4-1 and TRBJ2-1; D is undetermined. Germline CDR1 is MGHRA and CDR2 is YSYEKL. Trimming left V 0 bases short and J 6 bases short, with 3 bases between. This CDR3 region has 12 residues. CDR3 amino acids: CASSQEGNEQFF. CDR3 sequence (DNA): TGCGCCAGCAGCCAAGAAGGCAATGAGCAGTTCTTC.